This entry features one TCR beta chain sequence. Antigen unknown. The sample originates from a study of cytomegalovirus exposure and HLA in healthy donors. Broader study findings: Presence/absence analyses rested on an assumption that sequencing depth was roughly uniform across donors.

This CDR3 spans 16 amino acids. CDR1 and CDR2 (germline): SGHRS, YFSETQ. V gave up 0 bases and J gave up 5 bases; unmatched junction bases: 3. This PCR relied on a set of 60 Vbeta primers and 13 Jbeta primers. The data were produced by immunoSEQ multiplex PCR, yet TCRdb's version contains in-frame clones alone and is incomplete. The sample consists of under 200,000 clones, approximately 83% of them appearing once. This sequence was found in a man in his late teens or twenties in good health and CMV-seropositive. V and J are TRBV5-1 and TRBJ2-2, with 11 bases fitting TRBD2. The sequencing input was PBMCs. The CDR3 nucleotides are TGCGCCAGCAGCTTGGAACCTAGCGGGGGGACCGGGGAGCTGTTTTTT. This codes for CASSLEPSGGTGELFF. The full variable domain, in which reference TRBV5-1 and TRBJ2-2 provide the parts outside the CDR3, is KAGVTQTPRYLIKTRGQQVTLSCSPISGHRSVSWYQQTPGQGLQFLFEYFSETQRNKGNFPGRFSGRQFSNSRSEMNVSTLELGDSALYLCASSLEPSGGTGELFFGEGSRLTVL.